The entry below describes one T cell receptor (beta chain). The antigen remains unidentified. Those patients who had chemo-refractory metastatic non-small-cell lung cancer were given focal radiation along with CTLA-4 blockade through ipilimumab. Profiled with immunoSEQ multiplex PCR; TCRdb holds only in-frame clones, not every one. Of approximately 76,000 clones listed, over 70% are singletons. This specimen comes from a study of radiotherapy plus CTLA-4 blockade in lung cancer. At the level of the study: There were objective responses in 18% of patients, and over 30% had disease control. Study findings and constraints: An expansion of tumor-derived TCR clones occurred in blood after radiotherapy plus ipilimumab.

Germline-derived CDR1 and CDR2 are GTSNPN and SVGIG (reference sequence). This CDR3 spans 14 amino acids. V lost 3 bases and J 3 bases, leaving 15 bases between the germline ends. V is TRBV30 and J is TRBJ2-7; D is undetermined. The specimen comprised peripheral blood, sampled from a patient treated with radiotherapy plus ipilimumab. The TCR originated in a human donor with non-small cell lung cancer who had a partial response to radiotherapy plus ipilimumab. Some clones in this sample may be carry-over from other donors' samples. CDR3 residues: CAWSPPGTFYEQYF. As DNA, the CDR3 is TGTGCCTGGAGCCCTCCCGGTACTTTCTACGAGCAGTACTTC.